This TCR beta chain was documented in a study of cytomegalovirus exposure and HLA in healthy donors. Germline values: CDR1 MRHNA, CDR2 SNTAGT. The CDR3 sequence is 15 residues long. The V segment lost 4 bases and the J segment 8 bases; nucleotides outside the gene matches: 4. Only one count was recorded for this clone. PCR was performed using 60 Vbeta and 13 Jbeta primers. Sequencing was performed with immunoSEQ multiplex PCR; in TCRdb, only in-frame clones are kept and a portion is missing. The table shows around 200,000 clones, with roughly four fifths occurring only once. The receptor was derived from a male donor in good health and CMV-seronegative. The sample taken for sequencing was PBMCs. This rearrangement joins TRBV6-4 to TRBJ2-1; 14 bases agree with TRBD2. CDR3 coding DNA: TGTGCCAGCAGTGCGACTAGCGGGGGGGCGGATGAGCAGTTCTTC. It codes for CASSATSGGADEQFF.